Listed below are T cell receptor beta chains from one sample, sequenced in a study of blood T cell repertoires in COVID-19. Data came from immunoSEQ multiplex PCR; TCRdb stores just in-frame clones and leaves some out. This table has under 85,000 clones, about four fifths appearing once. The sample was peripheral blood. All receptors derive from a man aged 45-65 years with COVID-19, enrolled during active disease. Both conserved end residues are part of each CDR3. Fields, in order: clone size, D gene, V gene, CDR3 protein. D genes are given only for firm matches. Size values are once, few and many counts, or a class for expanded clones, and some rows have none.

-	-	TRBV6-2/TRBV6-3	CASSSAVWQGGTEAFF
-	TRBD2	TRBV24-1	CATSSGGETGELFF
-	-	TRBV12-5	CASALSRGEAFF
once	-	TRBV7-2	CASSLPHVTEAFF
-	TRBD1	TRBV4-1	CASSQPDRGGGELFF
-	TRBD2	TRBV5-1	CASSQGLAGAMNTGELFF
-	TRBD1	TRBV9	CASSKTTGGSTDTQYF
-	-	TRBV6-5	CASSKKQRREAFF
-	-	TRBV10-2	CASSPPRNTEAFF
-	-	TRBV3-1/TRBV3-2	CASSPWTRQETQYF
few	-	TRBV5-1	CASSLGTGETQYF
-	-	TRBV7-9	CASSSIQGVYNEQFF
-	-	TRBV24-1	CATSDLSFEGLNF
-	-	TRBV9	CASSPPQGSWQYF
-	-	TRBV11-2	CASSFGHVSYEQYF
-	-	TRBV5-1	CASSPGRGGTEAFF
-	TRBD1	TRBV6-5	CASSSTGGWANEKLFF
-	TRBD2	TRBV7-2	CASRLAGASNTGELFF
-	TRBD1	TRBV7-2	CASSLGTGRQNEQFF
-	-	TRBV19	CASKSVMAFPSGANVLTF
-	TRBD2	TRBV19	CASSISGLAGMQETQYF
once	TRBD2	TRBV7-2	CASSLARGGKETQYF
-	-	TRBV6-5	CASSSDRTSYEQYF
-	-	TRBV19	CASRLKDGGDTQYF
-	TRBD1	TRBV4-1	CASSQETGGAGGYTF
few	-	TRBV13	CASSLLSLRARGSGNTIYF
-	-	TRBV2	CARMGAVARGYTF
-	-	TRBV11-2	CASSSPQGRNEKLFF
-	TRBD1	TRBV27	CASSSLQGAVDTQYF
-	-	TRBV4-2	CASSRPESRGETQYF
-	TRBD1	TRBV29-1	CSVLDRGPLSLYEQYF
many	TRBD1	TRBV5-6	CASSLGQGGTYEQYF
-	-	TRBV5-6	CASSPDSATQYF
once	TRBD1	TRBV10-1	CASSDGDREFNQPQHF
-	-	TRBV7-9	CASSLEGQRGIPQYF
-	-	TRBV27	CASSLQAYYEQYF
-	TRBD2	TRBV5-1	CASSATGLAPDTQYF
-	-	TRBV20-1	CSASSPGDTQYF
-	-	TRBV7-2	CASSLTGESMYEQYF
-	-	TRBV5-1	CASSSQGYEQYF
-	TRBD1	TRBV7-2	CASSPWTGGSGNTIYF
-	-	TRBV5-1	CASSSPSSPLHF
-	TRBD1	TRBV4-2	CASSPLTGTDPTGELFF
-	-	TRBV4-3	CASSQGQGREKLFF
-	TRBD2	TRBV7-2	CASSFASGGVGELFF
-	-	TRBV7-9	CASSFFGGGGNEQFF
-	TRBD2	TRBV7-2	CASSTLAGGYNEQFF
once	-	TRBV5-1	CASSPSTGLGTEAFF
-	TRBD1	TRBV7-9	CASSVDREWGEQFF